This is a list of T cell receptor beta chains from one sample in a study of blood T cell repertoires in COVID-19. Data came from immunoSEQ multiplex PCR; TCRdb stores just in-frame clones and leaves some out. The table includes just over 300,000 clones, approximately 91% detected once. The sequencing input was PBMCs or T cells enriched from blood (not recorded which). Receptor source: a woman in her thirties or forties who had recovered from COVID-19. CDR3s include the opening cysteine and the closing phenylalanine or tryptophan. Fields, in order: J gene, CDR3 length, D gene, V gene, clone size, CDR3 protein, CDR3 DNA. D genes are given only for firm matches. Part of the rows lack a size; the others show once, few, many or a class for expanded clones.

TRBJ2-2	16	TRBD1	TRBV2	NA	CASSARTGKNTGELFF	TGTGCCAGCAGTGCACGGACAGGGAAGAACACCGGGGAGCTGTTTTTT
TRBJ2-5	13	NA	TRBV10-3	NA	CAISDVGAETQYF	TGTGCCATCAGTGATGTGGGGGCGGAGACCCAGTACTTC
TRBJ2-1	10	NA	TRBV30	NA	CALGDYEQFF	TGTGCCTTGGGCGACTATGAGCAGTTCTTC
TRBJ1-1	17	TRBD1	TRBV6-2/TRBV6-3	NA	CASSYQPGQGPNTEAFF	TGTGCCAGCAGTTACCAACCGGGACAGGGGCCGAACACTGAAGCTTTCTTT
TRBJ1-6	14	TRBD1	TRBV7-9	NA	CASSLLRQGIPLHF	TGTGCCAGCAGCTTACTCCGACAGGGGATCCCCCTCCACTTT
TRBJ2-1	15	TRBD2	TRBV4-1	once	CASSNLAGGNNEQFF	TGCGCCAGCAGTAACCTAGCGGGGGGCAACAATGAGCAGTTCTTC
TRBJ2-7	14	TRBD2	TRBV9	NA	CASSRTSAAYEQYF	TGTGCCAGCAGCCGAACTAGCGCAGCCTACGAGCAGTACTTC
TRBJ2-5	17	TRBD2	TRBV4-1	NA	CASSQVGPQLARETQYF	TGCGCCAGCAGCCAAGTAGGGCCTCAACTAGCGAGGGAGACCCAGTACTTC
TRBJ2-2	17	TRBD2	TRBV7-2	NA	CASSPGWGGGMSGELFF	TGTGCCAGCAGCCCCGGTTGGGGCGGGGGGATGTCCGGGGAGCTGTTTTTT
TRBJ2-4	15	TRBD1	TRBV10-3	NA	CAISDTGTATNIQYF	TGTGCCATCAGCGATACCGGGACAGCTACGAACATTCAGTACTTC
TRBJ2-5	12	NA	TRBV27	NA	CASSFRGETQYF	TGTGCCAGCAGTTTCCGGGGGGAGACCCAGTACTTC
TRBJ2-5	14	NA	TRBV4-2	once	CASSQGEFQETQYF	TGTGCCAGCAGCCAAGGAGAATTCCAAGAGACCCAGTACTTC
TRBJ1-6	13	NA	TRBV30	NA	CAWKEGLISPLHF	TGTGCCTGGAAGGAGGGGCTTATCTCACCCCTCCACTTT
TRBJ1-5	15	NA	TRBV6-5	NA	CASRRDSYSNQPQHF	TGTGCCAGCAGACGCGACAGTTATAGCAATCAGCCCCAGCATTTT
TRBJ2-7	17	NA	TRBV19	NA	CASSMQGGSSRPYEQYF	TGTGCCAGTAGTATGCAGGGGGGAAGTTCCCGCCCTTACGAGCAGTACTTC
TRBJ2-1	14	NA	TRBV5-1	NA	CASSLDRAYNEQFF	TGCGCCAGCAGCTTGGACAGGGCCTACAATGAGCAGTTCTTC
TRBJ1-1	18	NA	TRBV11-2	NA	CASSLARGQPSVNTEAFF	TGTGCCAGCAGCTTAGCCCGCGGACAGCCCTCGGTGAACACTGAAGCTTTCTTT
TRBJ2-1	17	TRBD2	TRBV11-3	once	CASSFALAGGPDNEQFF	TGTGCCAGCAGCTTTGCGCTAGCGGGAGGGCCAGACAATGAGCAGTTCTTC
TRBJ1-2	13	TRBD1	TRBV5-6	NA	CASRPTGIYGYTF	TGTGCCAGCAGGCCGACAGGGATCTATGGCTACACCTTC
TRBJ2-5	15	TRBD1	TRBV19	NA	CASSARQGAEETQYF	TGTGCCAGTAGTGCGCGACAGGGGGCGGAGGAGACCCAGTACTTC
TRBJ1-1	14	NA	TRBV5-1	few	CASTATGLNTEAFF	TGCGCCAGCACCGCCACAGGGCTGAACACTGAAGCTTTCTTT
TRBJ2-6	17	TRBD1	TRBV11-3	NA	CASSLGQGAPGANVLTF	TGTGCCAGCAGCTTGGGACAGGGGGCTCCTGGGGCCAACGTCCTGACTTTC
TRBJ1-1	8	NA	TRBV28	NA	CAIGEAFF	TGTGCCATTGGCGAAGCTTTCTTT
TRBJ1-5	15	NA	TRBV21-1	NA	CASSKNLEGNQPQHF	TGTGCCAGCAGCAAAAACCTAGAGGGCAATCAGCCCCAGCATTTT
TRBJ2-3	15	TRBD2	TRBV15	NA	CATSTLGLPTDTQYF	TGTGCCACCAGCACCTTGGGACTACCCACAGATACGCAGTATTTT
TRBJ1-4	16	TRBD1	TRBV28	once	CASSSLPGQLNEKLFF	TGTGCCAGCAGTTCGTTGCCGGGACAGCTTAATGAAAAACTGTTTTTT
TRBJ2-2	15	TRBD2	TRBV11-2	NA	CASSLWEGNTGELFF	TGTGCCAGCAGCTTATGGGAGGGAAACACCGGGGAGCTGTTTTTT
TRBJ2-1	17	TRBD1	TRBV5-8	NA	CASSLGQGVLSYNEQFF	TGTGCCAGCAGCTTGGGACAGGGGGTACTCTCCTACAATGAGCAGTTCTTC
TRBJ1-6	16	TRBD1	TRBV7-8	NA	CASSLDWTGYSSPLHF	TGTGCCAGCAGCTTAGATTGGACAGGGTATAGTTCACCCCTCCACTTT
TRBJ1-5	22	TRBD1	TRBV19	NA	CASSRSSPGTGVGVERNQPQHF	TGTGCCAGTAGTAGAAGTTCTCCCGGGACAGGGGTTGGCGTCGAGCGCAATCAGCCCCAGCATTTT
TRBJ2-1	14	NA	TRBV11-3	NA	CASSLGEVYNEQFF	TGTGCCAGCAGCTTAGGCGAAGTTTACAATGAGCAGTTCTTC
TRBJ2-3	15	TRBD1	TRBV2	NA	CASSDLTGGTDTQYF	TGTGCCAGCAGTGACCTGACAGGGGGGACAGATACGCAGTATTTT
TRBJ2-7	15	NA	TRBV28	once	CASSLSAGGWDSQYF	TGTGCCAGCAGTTTATCGGCAGGGGGGTGGGACAGCCAGTACTTC
TRBJ1-1	14	TRBD1	TRBV6-6	NA	CASRRDRGSTEAFF	TGTGCCAGCAGGCGGGACAGGGGTTCCACTGAAGCTTTCTTT
TRBJ1-1	14	NA	TRBV11-3	NA	CASSLGETGTEAFF	TGTGCCAGCAGCTTAGGCGAAACGGGCACTGAAGCTTTCTTT
TRBJ2-7	15	NA	TRBV7-2	NA	CASSLSAGSSYEQYF	TGTGCCAGCAGCTTATCGGCGGGGAGCTCCTACGAGCAGTACTTC
TRBJ1-2	13	NA	TRBV24-1	NA	CATSDSGNYGYTF	TGTGCCACCAGTGATTCAGGGAACTATGGCTACACCTTC
TRBJ2-1	17	TRBD2	TRBV7-2	NA	CASSLEGLAGTIGEQFF	TGTGCCAGCAGCTTAGAAGGCCTAGCGGGTACTATAGGTGAGCAGTTCTTC
TRBJ2-2	16	NA	TRBV4-3	NA	CASSLRGTANTGELFF	TGCGCCAGCAGCCTCCGCGGAACCGCGAACACCGGGGAGCTGTTTTTT
TRBJ1-2	15	TRBD1	TRBV28	NA	CASSSTVGGNYGYTF	TGTGCCAGCAGCTCCACAGTAGGGGGCAACTATGGCTACACCTTC
TRBJ1-5	19	NA	TRBV27	NA	CASSPGHNPPSPTNQPQHF	TGTGCCAGCAGCCCGGGACACAACCCTCCATCCCCCACCAATCAGCCCCAGCATTTT
TRBJ2-7	13	NA	TRBV10-1	NA	CASSLDPRAEQYF	TGCGCCAGCAGTTTGGACCCGCGGGCCGAGCAGTACTTC
TRBJ2-5	14	NA	TRBV11-3	NA	CASSSRTSYETQYF	TGTGCCAGCAGCTCCCGCACTAGTTACGAGACCCAGTACTTC
TRBJ1-2	12	NA	TRBV30	once	CAWRSPGNGYTF	TGTGCCTGGAGATCCCCAGGGAATGGCTACACCTTC
TRBJ1-6	13	NA	TRBV19	NA	CASRQSYNSPLHF	TGTGCCAGTAGACAGTCATATAATTCACCCCTCCACTTT
TRBJ1-1	13	NA	TRBV12-3/TRBV12-4	NA	CASSLWANTEAFF	TGTGCCAGCAGTTTATGGGCAAACACTGAAGCTTTCTTT
TRBJ2-7	14	NA	TRBV27	NA	CASSFAAALYEQYF	TGTGCCAGCAGTTTCGCGGCGGCGCTTTACGAGCAGTACTTC
TRBJ1-5	15	TRBD1	TRBV10-3	many	CAISRTGEGNQPQHF	TGTGCCATCAGCAGGACAGGGGAAGGGAATCAGCCCCAGCATTTT
TRBJ2-1	13	TRBD1	TRBV19	NA	CASSGQGVGEQFF	TGTGCCAGTAGCGGACAGGGGGTGGGTGAGCAGTTCTTC
TRBJ1-1	16	NA	TRBV5-1	NA	CASSLDQRIMNTEAFF	TGCGCCAGCAGCTTGGATCAGCGGATCATGAACACTGAAGCTTTCTTT
TRBJ1-1	18	NA	TRBV14	once	CASSRNRLTEVWGTEAFF	TGTGCCAGCAGCCGAAACCGCCTCACGGAGGTCTGGGGCACTGAAGCTTTCTTT
TRBJ1-2	12	TRBD1	TRBV3-1/TRBV3-2	NA	CASSTTTGACTF	TGTGCCAGCAGCACGACTACAGGGGCTTGCACCTTC
TRBJ2-1	12	NA	TRBV23-1	once	CASISGYNEQFF	TGCGCCAGCATTAGTGGTTACAATGAGCAGTTCTTC
TRBJ1-2	13	TRBD1	TRBV5-4	NA	CASSFLTGPAYTF	TGTGCCAGCAGCTTTTTGACAGGGCCTGCCTACACCTTC
TRBJ1-5	15	NA	TRBV27	NA	CASSLGRNSNQPQHF	TGTGCCAGCAGCTTGGGGAGGAATAGCAATCAGCCCCAGCATTTT
TRBJ1-6	15	NA	TRBV27	NA	CASSLSKQANSPLHF	TGTGCCAGCAGTTTAAGTAAACAGGCCAATTCACCCCTCCACTTT
TRBJ2-5	13	NA	TRBV6-2/TRBV6-3	NA	CASSLGQQETQYF	TGTGCCAGCAGCCTTGGACAGCAAGAGACCCAGTACTTC
TRBJ2-1	14	TRBD2	TRBV5-1	NA	CASSLATSADEQFF	TGCGCCAGCAGCTTGGCGACTAGCGCCGATGAGCAGTTCTTC
TRBJ2-2	13	NA	TRBV12-3/TRBV12-4	NA	CASSRDSLRELFF	TGTGCCAGCAGCCGGGACTCCCTCCGGGAGCTGTTTTTT
TRBJ2-1	16	TRBD2	TRBV4-3	NA	CACCRTVSGGASEQFF	TGCGCCTGCTGCCGAACGGTGAGCGGGGGGGCCAGTGAGCAGTTCTTC